This T cell receptor beta chain appears in the sequencing data of a study of identical twins. Study findings and constraints: Models underestimated how often monozygotic twins shared out-of-frame TCR alpha.

TCRdb reprocessed the 5' RACE reads via MiXCR and lists one record per CDR3 protein. Seen here are about 660,000 distinct CDR3 sequences, more than 6.5% observed once, and the top ten hold around 0.95%. This CDR3 is 16 amino acids long. Germline V lookup: CDR1 MNHEY, CDR2 SVGEGT. The V segment lost 0 bases and the J segment 3 bases; nucleotides outside the gene matches: 6. With regard to this clonotype: What it binds is unknown.

This same sample was also part of a study on yellow fever vaccine responses in identical twins.

This chain uses TRBV6-2 or TRBV6-3 with TRBJ2-7; 9 nucleotides align to TRBD1. Sequencing was carried out using PBMCs. This TCR was sampled from a woman younger than 30 in good health. The CDR3 sequence is CASSYSMRQGDYEQYF. CDR3 DNA sequence: TGTGCCAGCAGTTACTCGATGAGACAGGGGGACTACGAGCAGTACTTC.